This T cell receptor beta chain was recorded in a study of shared clonotypes between healthy human individuals. General study findings and limits: As a rule, naive subsets had a larger estimated richness than memory subsets.

The study separated CD4+ cells into CD45RA+ naive and CD45RA-negative memory subsets. Points on this clone: The antigen remains unidentified.

Trimming took 6 bases from V and 7 from J; bases not matched to a gene: 8. CDR1 is ENHRY, CDR2 SYGVKD, per germline. CDR3 length: 15 amino acids. The assay was immunoSEQ multiplex PCR, and TCRdb's table has in-frame clones only and misses some. The sample contains over a million clones, around 95% of which appear only once. This chain links TRBV10-3 with TRBJ2-1; 11 bases fit TRBD2. This sequence was found in a man younger than 40 in good health. Sequencing input: naive CD4+ T cells sorted from blood. Subset defined: CD45RA+ positively selected. The CDR3 loop reads CAIRGSGTSGNEQFF. DNA for the CDR3: TGTGCCATCAGAGGCTCCGGGACTAGCGGAAATGAGCAGTTCTTC.